This entry lists 27 T cell receptor beta chains sequenced from one sample in a study of CD8+CD57+ T cells in acquired aplastic anemia. Both TCR beta VDJ combination and CDR3 sequence profiling were carried out. Genomic DNA was the template for this profiling. TCRdb re-derived calls from the reads in MiXCR, one entry per CDR3 protein. The sample lists under 250,000 distinct CDR3 sequences; around 45% were seen once. Flow cytometry had shown expanded CD8+CD57+ cells in the patients chosen for sequencing. Sequencing was done on a sample of sorted CD4+, CD8+, or CD8+CD57+ T cells (not recorded which) from PBMCs. The source of these receptors is a human donor with aplastic anemia.

Ten or more counts support this clonotype. CDR3 bases: TGCAGTGCTAGAGATTACGGAGACGGGCAGTACTTC. Translation gives CSARDYGDGQYF. This chain uses TRBV20-1 with TRBJ2-7; D gene ambiguous. The V gene lost 0 bases and the J gene lost 9 bases, with 12 bases spanning the gap. From germline, CDR1 is DFQATT and CDR2 SNEGSKA (reference sequence). The CDR3 has 12 residues.

This clonotype occurred many times. The gene calls are TRBV10-3 and TRBJ2-2; 11 bases are shared with TRBD2. There are 18 residues in the CDR3. Per germline, CDR1 ENHRY and CDR2 SYGVKD. Trimming cost V 8 bases and J 0 bases; bases outside gene matches: 11. The CDR3 DNA sequence: TGTGCCATCCCAAGGGGGACTAGCGGAGCCGCGAACACCGGGGAGCTGTTTTTT. Protein sequence: CAIPRGTSGAANTGELFF.

In its sample, this clonotype was seen a few times. It may be a read error: a sequence one base away is much more abundant. The chain uses TRBV7-8 and TRBJ1-1; 10 bases agree with TRBD1. Germline assignment: CDR1 SGHVS and CDR2 FQNEAQ. The V and J ends lost 3 bases and 4 bases, in that order; junction bases with no gene match: 11. CDR3 size: 17 residues. CDR3 coding DNA: TGTGCCAGCAGCTTCGCTCGGGACAGGGGCCATCGCACTGAAGCTTTCTTT. Residues: CASSFARDRGHRTEAFF.

This clonotype was counted ten times or more. A read error may produce the germline difference seen at one junction end. The chain combines TRBV5-1 with TRBJ1-1; D call uncertain. Germline V gives CDR1 SGHRS, CDR2 YFSETQ. CDR3 length: 13 amino acids. The CDR3 bases are TGTGCCAGCAGTTTGTCCGCGAACACTGAAGCTTTCTTT. Protein sequence: CASSLSANTEAFF.

Ten or more counts support this clonotype. This sequence joins TRBV7-9 and TRBJ1-2; no clear D gene. The CDR3 length is 13 residues. The germline CDR1 and CDR2 sequences are SEHNR and FQNEAQ (reference sequence). Between the trimmed V and J ends, which lost 5 bases and 3 bases, there was a span of 10 bases. The CDR3, as DNA: TGTGCCAGCAGCGAACCGAGGCACTATGGCTACACCTTC. It yields the protein CASSEPRHYGYTF.

This chain connects TRBV29-1 to TRBJ1-2, with 7 nucleotides matching TRBD1. CDR3 length equals 14 residues. Germline CDR1 is SQVTM and CDR2 is ANQGSEA. With 5 bases clipped from V and 2 bases from J, the junction kept 8 bases outside the gene matches. CDR3 protein: CSVLVADRNYGYTF. The CDR3 DNA reads TGCAGCGTTCTGGTAGCGGACAGGAACTATGGCTACACCTTC.

In regard to this clonotype: An end of the junction differs from the germline gene, which may be a read error. In nucleotides, the CDR3 is TGTGCCAGCAGTTACTCGACTGGCAATCAGCCCCGGCATTTT. This translates into CASSYSTGNQPRHF. The V and J genes are TRBV6-5 and TRBJ1-5; D unclear. There are 14 residues in the CDR3. Germline CDR1 reads MNHEY; CDR2 reads SVGAGI.

This clonotype was picked up many times. This sequence joins TRBV6-1 and TRBJ2-5, with 9 nucleotides matching TRBD1. The junction had 14 bases not matched to a gene; V was cut back by 5 bases and J by 4 bases. The V gene's germline CDR1 is MNHNS and CDR2 SASEGT. This CDR3 is 17 amino acids long. The CDR3 DNA sequence: TGTGCCAGCAGTTCCTCGGCCGGGACAGGGTATAGAGAGACCCAGTACTTC. Amino acid sequence: CASSSSAGTGYRETQYF.

Remarks on this clonotype: It may be a read error: a sequence one base away is much more abundant. The V gene is TRBV27, the J gene TRBJ2-7; D gene uncertain. The CDR3 contains 14 residues. Germline V gene lookup returns CDR1 MNHEY and CDR2 SMNVEV (reference sequence). This chain's CDR3 is CASSYRRDPYERYF. The CDR3 coding sequence is TGTGCCAGCAGTTACCGTAGGGATCCCTACGAGCGGTACTTC.

This clonotype appeared once. This rearrangement joins TRBV7-4 to TRBJ2-7, with D perhaps TRBD2 (7 bases). CDR3 size: 15 residues. The V end lost 5 bases, the J end lost 2 bases, and 16 bases lay between the germline ends. Germline-derived CDR1 and CDR2 are SGHVT and SQSDAQ. The CDR3 nucleotides read TGTGCCAGCAGCGCGAGCGGGGACATAACCTACGAGCAGTACTTC. It translates to CASSASGDITYEQYF.

This clonotype was found many times. The gene calls are TRBV7-9 and TRBJ2-7, with no clear D. V was trimmed by 4 bases and J by 5 bases, leaving 9 bases between them. Germline-derived CDR1 and CDR2 are SEHNR and FQNEAQ (reference sequence). CDR3 length equals 12 residues. CDR3 sequence reads: CASSSLTDEQYF. CDR3 in DNA: TGTGCCAGCAGCTCCTTGACCGACGAGCAGTACTTC. The full variable domain, its missing parts supplied by reference TRBV7-9 and TRBJ2-7, is DTGVSQNPRHKITKRGQNVTFRCDPISEHNRLYWYRQTLGQGPEFLTYFQNEAQLEKSRLLSDRFSAERPKGSFSTLEIQRTEQGDSAMYLCASSSLTDEQYFGPGTRLTVT.

The rearrangement links TRBV25-1 to TRBJ1-1; 8 positions match TRBD1. Losses at the gene ends were 7 bases for V and 5 bases for J; bases not matched to a gene: 6. This CDR3 is 13 amino acids long. Germline CDR1 and CDR2: MGHDK and SYGVNS. CDR3 bases: TGTGCCAGCACAGAGACAGGGGTGACTGAAGCTTTCTTT. This translates into CASTETGVTEAFF.

This clonotype was seen many times. CDR3 region: CASSLGASGNTGELFF. Written as DNA, the CDR3 is TGTGCCAGCAGCTTAGGAGCTAGCGGGAACACCGGGGAGCTGTTTTTT. The chain combines TRBV13 with TRBJ2-2, with TRBD2 identical over 7 bases. Germline V gene lookup returns CDR1 PRHDT and CDR2 FYEKMQ (reference sequence). With V trimmed by 0 bases and J by 1 base, 2 bases remained unmatched. The CDR3 loop spans 16 amino acids.

This chain uses TRBV9 with TRBJ1-6, with TRBD1 identical over 9 bases. CDR1 and CDR2 from the germline V gene are SGDLS and YYNGEE. V lost 4 bases to trimming and J lost 7 bases; unmatched junction nucleotides: 6. There are 15 residues in the CDR3. CDR3 sequence (DNA): TGTGCCAGCAGCACAACCGGGACAGGGAATTCACCCCTCCACTTT. Translation gives CASSTTGTGNSPLHF. Looking up the rest from reference TRBV9 and TRBJ1-6 gives the full variable domain: DSGVTQTPKHLITATGQRVTLRCSPRSGDLSVYWYQQSLDQGLQFLIQYYNGEERAKGNILERFSAQQFPDLHSELNLSSLELGDSALYFCASSTTGTGNSPLHFGNGTRLTVT.

This clonotype was seen more than once but under ten times. The chain's CDR3 is CASNPAHPSPLHF. The DNA for the CDR3 is TGTGCCAGCAATCCAGCCCATCCTTCACCCCTCCACTTT. The chain is built from TRBV2 and TRBJ1-6; D not resolved. CDR3 length: 13 amino acids. Germline lookup yields CDR1 SNHLY and CDR2 FYNNEI. Trimming shortened V by 7 bases and J by 9 bases, and 13 bases separated the two germline ends.

To note about this clonotype: Lacking the conserved final phenylalanine or tryptophan, this CDR3 likely reflects a read error. No DNA is shown, since the ends of the CDR3 on it are uncertain; the CDR3 is the one TCRdb lists. The chain's CDR3 is CASSLVSTIGG. The chain uses TRBV7-9 and TRBJ2-5; the table's TRBD1 call for D was not verified on the DNA. The CDR3 numbers 11 amino acids, ends counted. Germline CDR1 SEHNR, CDR2 FQNEAQ (reference sequence).

Of note for this clonotype: A much more abundant neighbour one base away suggests this may be a read error. This CDR3 fails to terminate in the conserved phenylalanine or tryptophan, so it likely reflects a read error. The CDR3 bases are TGTGCCAGCAGCTTTTTAGCGGGGGGGTTTATGTACGAGCAGTACCTC. As protein: CASSFLAGGFMYEQYL. V is TRBV7-8 and J is TRBJ2-7; 11 bases fit TRBD2. This CDR3 spans 16 amino acids. Germline trimming cut 3 bases from V and 4 bases from J; bases unmatched to any gene: 8. The germline V gene encodes CDR1 SGHVS and CDR2 FQNEAQ.

With respect to this clonotype: The conserved closing phenylalanine or tryptophan is absent in this CDR3, likely reflecting a read error. The gene calls are TRBV4-3 and TRBJ1-2; D might be TRBD1 (6 bases). From germline, CDR1 is LGHNA and CDR2 YSLEER. The CDR3 loop spans 16 amino acids. V shed 1 base and J shed 1 base, with 13 bases lying between them. CDR3 coding DNA: TGCGCCAGCAGCCAAGGTCAGGCAGGGGTTAACTATGGCTACACCCTC. Amino acids: CASSQGQAGVNYGYTL.

As concerns this clonotype: A junction end diverges from the germline sequence, so it may reflect a read error. The V gene is TRBV4-1, the J gene TRBJ2-5, with 9 bases that match TRBD1. The CDR3 is 14 amino acids. The germline V gene has CDR1 MGHRA and CDR2 YSYEKL. For the CDR3, the DNA is TGTGCCAGCAGCCAAGAGGACAGGGGTGAGACCCAGTACTTC. Protein: CASSQEDRGETQYF.

This clonotype has ten or more counts. The chain carries TRBV6-5 and TRBJ2-1, with 7 bases identical to TRBD1. V trimming: 4 bases; J trimming: 8 bases; junction bases outside the gene matches: 14. This CDR3 spans 16 amino acids. Per germline, CDR1 MNHEY and CDR2 SVGAGI. Here the CDR3 reads CASSLLAEDRSDEQFF. Written as DNA, the CDR3 is TGTGCCAGCAGTTTGTTAGCTGAGGACAGGTCCGATGAGCAGTTCTTC.

With respect to this clonotype: This may arise from a read error, as a much more abundant clone is one base away. The chain links TRBV20-1 to TRBJ2-7; 7 bases are shared with TRBD2. The V gene's germline CDR1 is DFQATT and CDR2 SNEGSKA (reference sequence). The CDR3 has 13 amino acids. Here the CDR3 reads CGAGGDYSYEQYF. In DNA, the CDR3 is TGCGGTGCTGGGGGGGACTACTCCTACGAGCAGTACTTC.

In the case of this clonotype: The junction differs from germline at one of its ends, possibly a read error. The chain joins TRBV25-1 to TRBJ2-1; perhaps TRBD2 as D (5 bases). Looked up from germline, CDR1 is MGHDK and CDR2 is SYGVNS. CDR3 length equals 13 residues. In nucleotides, the CDR3 is TGCGCCAGCAGTGTTACCGGGATCAATGAGCAGTTCTTC. Translating gives CASSVTGINEQFF.

The chain uses TRBV7-3 and TRBJ2-1; D may be TRBD1 or TRBD2 (5 bases each). CDR1 and CDR2 from the germline V gene are SGHTA and FQGTGA. The CDR3 runs to 17 residues. The V end was cut by 0 bases, the J end by 5 bases, with 17 bases between. CDR3 sequence reads: CASSLTPGPHLNNEQFF. CDR3 coding DNA: TGTGCCAGCAGCTTAACTCCGGGACCCCACCTGAACAATGAGCAGTTCTTC. Combining the CDR3 with reference TRBV7-3 and TRBJ2-1 gives the whole variable domain GAGVSQTPSNKVTEKGKYVELRCDPISGHTALYWYRQSLGQGPEFLIYFQGTGAADDSGLPNDRFFAVRPEGSVSTLKIQRTERGDSAVYLCASSLTPGPHLNNEQFFGPGTRLTVL.

The chain links TRBV10-3 to TRBJ1-2; possible D gene TRBD1, 5 bases. Trimming shortened V by 3 bases and J by 8 bases, and 16 bases separated the two germline ends. The germline gives CDR1 ENHRY, CDR2 SYGVKD. The CDR3 covers 14 residues. The CDR3 bases are TGTGCCATCAGTGATCCCCTCCGGCAGGGAGGCTACACCTTC. Residues: CAISDPLRQGGYTF.

The chain employs TRBV11-1 and TRBJ2-7; tentative D call: TRBD1 (5 bases). CDR1 and CDR2 from the germline V gene are SGHAT and FQDESV (reference sequence). The CDR3 runs 19 residues. Trimming pared 5 bases from V and 2 bases from J, leaving 28 bases between. The DNA for the CDR3 is TGTGCCAGCAGCCCCCAAACCGCCACCCGGGCAGGGCGAACCTACGAGCAGTACTTC. It is translated as CASSPQTATRAGRTYEQYF.

Ten or more counts support this clonotype. This chain joins TRBV5-1 and TRBJ2-3; D not resolved. CDR1 and CDR2 (germline): SGHRS, YFSETQ. This CDR3 comprises 14 residues. V was cut by 1 base and J by 2 bases, with 8 bases left in between. The CDR3: CASSLIEFTDTQYF. The CDR3 coding sequence is TGCGCCAGCAGCTTGATAGAATTCACAGATACGCAGTATTTT.

This chain uses TRBV3-1 with TRBJ1-5; D is uncertain. V was clipped by 2 bases and J by 0 bases, with 14 bases between them. Germline CDR1 LGHDT, CDR2 YNNKEL (reference sequence). The CDR3 consists of 17 residues. The chain's CDR3 is CASSQNGLSHSNQPQHF. CDR3 in DNA: TGTGCCAGCAGCCAAAACGGACTGAGCCATAGCAATCAGCCCCAGCATTTT.